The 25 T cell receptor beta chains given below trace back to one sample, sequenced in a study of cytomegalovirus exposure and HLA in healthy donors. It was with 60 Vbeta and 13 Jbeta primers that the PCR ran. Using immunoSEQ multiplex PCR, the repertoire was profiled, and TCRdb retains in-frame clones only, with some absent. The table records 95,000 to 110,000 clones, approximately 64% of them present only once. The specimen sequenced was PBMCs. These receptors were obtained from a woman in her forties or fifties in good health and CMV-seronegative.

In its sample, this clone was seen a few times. The CDR3 nucleotides are TGTGCCAGCAGCTTGAAGGGGGCGGGAGGGGCCAACGTCCTGACTTTC. It yields the protein CASSLKGAGGANVLTF. The V gene is TRBV5-6, the J gene TRBJ2-6; perhaps TRBD1 as D (7 bases). CDR1 and CDR2 (germline): SGHDT, YYEEEE. V was pared by 1 base and J by 4 bases, with 12 bases between. The CDR3 consists of 16 residues. The full variable domain, in which reference TRBV5-6 and TRBJ2-6 provide the parts outside the CDR3, is DAGVTQSPTHLIKTRGQQVTLRCSPKSGHDTVSWYQQALGQGPQFIFQYYEEEERQRGNFPDRFSGHQFPNYSSELNVNALLLGDSALYLCASSLKGAGGANVLTFGAGSRLTVL.

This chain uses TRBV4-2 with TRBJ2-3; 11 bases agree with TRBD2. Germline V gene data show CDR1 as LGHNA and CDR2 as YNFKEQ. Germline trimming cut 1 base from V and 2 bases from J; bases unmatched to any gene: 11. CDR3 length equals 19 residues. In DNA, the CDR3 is TGTGCCAGCAGCCAAGGGGGTAGCGGGGGGGCTGGTGACACAGATACGCAGTATTTT. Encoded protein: CASSQGGSGGAGDTDTQYF.

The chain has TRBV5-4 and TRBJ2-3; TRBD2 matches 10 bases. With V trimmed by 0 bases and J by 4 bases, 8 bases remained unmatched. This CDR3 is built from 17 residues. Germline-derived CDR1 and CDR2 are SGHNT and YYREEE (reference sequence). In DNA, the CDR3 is TGTGCCAGCAGCTTGGTGGGGCTAGCGGGAGTGGCAGATACGCAGTATTTT. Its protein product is CASSLVGLAGVADTQYF.

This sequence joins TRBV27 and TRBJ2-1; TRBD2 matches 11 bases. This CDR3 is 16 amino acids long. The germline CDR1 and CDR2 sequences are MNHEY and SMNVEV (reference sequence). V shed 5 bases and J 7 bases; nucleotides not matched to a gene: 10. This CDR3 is CASSLSGLAEPNEQFF. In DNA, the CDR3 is TGTGCCAGCAGTCTCTCGGGACTAGCGGAACCAAATGAGCAGTTCTTC.

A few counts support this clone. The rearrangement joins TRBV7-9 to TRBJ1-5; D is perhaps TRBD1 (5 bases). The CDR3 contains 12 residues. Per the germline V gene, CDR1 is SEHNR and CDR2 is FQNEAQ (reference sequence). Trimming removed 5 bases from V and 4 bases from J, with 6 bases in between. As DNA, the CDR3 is TGTGCCAGCAGCCGACAGAATCAGCCCCAGCATTTT. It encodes CASSRQNQPQHF.

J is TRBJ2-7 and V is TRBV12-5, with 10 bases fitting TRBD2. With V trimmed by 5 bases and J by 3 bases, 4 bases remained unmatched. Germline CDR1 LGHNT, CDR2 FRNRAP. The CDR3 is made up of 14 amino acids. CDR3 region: CASGRTSGVYEQYF. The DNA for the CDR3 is TGTGCTAGTGGTAGAACTAGCGGGGTCTACGAGCAGTACTTC. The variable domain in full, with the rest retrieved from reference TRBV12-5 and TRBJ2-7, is DARVTQTPRHKVTEMGQEVTMRCQPILGHNTVFWYRQTMMQGLELLAYFRNRAPLDDSGMPKDRFSAEMPDATLATLKIQPSEPRDSAVYFCASGRTSGVYEQYFGPGTRLTVT.

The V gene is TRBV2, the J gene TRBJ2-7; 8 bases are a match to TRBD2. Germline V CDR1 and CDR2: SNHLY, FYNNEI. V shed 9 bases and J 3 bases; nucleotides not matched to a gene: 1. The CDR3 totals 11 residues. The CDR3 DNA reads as TGTGCCAGTAGCGGGGTCTACGAGCAGTACTTC. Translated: CASSGVYEQYF. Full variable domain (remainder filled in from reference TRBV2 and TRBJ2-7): EPEVTQTPSHQVTQMGQEVILRCVPISNHLYFYWYRQILGQKVEFLVSFYNNEISEKSEIFDDQFSVERPDGSNFTLKIRSTKLEDSAMYFCASSGVYEQYFGPGTRLTVT.

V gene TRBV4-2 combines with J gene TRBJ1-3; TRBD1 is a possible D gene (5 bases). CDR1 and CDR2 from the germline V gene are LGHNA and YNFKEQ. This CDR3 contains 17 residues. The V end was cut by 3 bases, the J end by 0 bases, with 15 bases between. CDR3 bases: TGTGCCAGCAGCCACGACCCAGGGATATACTCTGGAAACACCATATATTTT. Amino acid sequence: CASSHDPGIYSGNTIYF.

CDR3 DNA: TGTGCCAGCGGACGAAATAGCGGGGGCCAAGGACACAATGAGCAGTTCTTC. As protein: CASGRNSGGQGHNEQFF. V usage is TRBV27 and J usage is TRBJ2-1; 9 positions match TRBD2. The V and J ends lost 8 bases and 5 bases, in that order; junction bases with no gene match: 16. Germline lookup yields CDR1 MNHEY and CDR2 SMNVEV (reference sequence). The CDR3 is 17 residues long.

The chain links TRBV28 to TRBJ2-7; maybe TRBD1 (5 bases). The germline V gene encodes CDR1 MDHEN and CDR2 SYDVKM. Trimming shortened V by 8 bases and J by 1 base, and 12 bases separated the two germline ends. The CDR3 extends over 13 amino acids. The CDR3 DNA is TGTGCCAGCCTCCCAGGGCAGTCCTACGAGCAGTACTTC. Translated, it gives CASLPGQSYEQYF.

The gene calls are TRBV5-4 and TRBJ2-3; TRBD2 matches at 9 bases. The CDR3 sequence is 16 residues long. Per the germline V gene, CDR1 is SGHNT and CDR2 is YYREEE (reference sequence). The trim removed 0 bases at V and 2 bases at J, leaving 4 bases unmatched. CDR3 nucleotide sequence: TGTGCCAGCAGCTTGGCTGGCGGGGGGGCCACAGATACGCAGTATTTT. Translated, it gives CASSLAGGGATDTQYF.

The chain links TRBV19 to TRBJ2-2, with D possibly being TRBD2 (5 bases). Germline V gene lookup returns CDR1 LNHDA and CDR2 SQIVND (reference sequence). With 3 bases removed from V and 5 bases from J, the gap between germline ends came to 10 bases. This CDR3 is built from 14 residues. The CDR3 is CASSIFGLTGELFF. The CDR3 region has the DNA TGTGCCAGTAGTATTTTCGGACTGACCGGGGAGCTGTTTTTT.

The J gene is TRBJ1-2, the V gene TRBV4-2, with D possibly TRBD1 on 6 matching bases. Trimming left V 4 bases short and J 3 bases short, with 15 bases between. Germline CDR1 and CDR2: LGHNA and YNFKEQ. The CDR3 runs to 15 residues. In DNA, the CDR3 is TGTGCCAGCAGCCCGGGCCCCGAGGGGGACTATGGCTACACCTTC. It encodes CASSPGPEGDYGYTF.

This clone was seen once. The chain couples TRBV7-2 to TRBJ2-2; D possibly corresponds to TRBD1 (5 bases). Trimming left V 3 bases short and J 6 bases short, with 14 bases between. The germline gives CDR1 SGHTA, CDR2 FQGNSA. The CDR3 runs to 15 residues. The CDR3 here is CASSFSLSRAGELFF. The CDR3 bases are TGTGCCAGCAGCTTTAGTCTATCCAGGGCCGGGGAGCTGTTTTTT.

CDR3 region: CASSLVAGGTTGELFF. In DNA, the CDR3 is TGTGCCAGCAGCTTAGTAGCGGGAGGGACAACCGGGGAGCTGTTTTTT. The rearrangement joins TRBV7-2 to TRBJ2-2, with 11 bases matching TRBD2. J lost 5 bases, V lost 1 base, and 3 bases had no gene match. Germline values: CDR1 SGHTA, CDR2 FQGNSA. CDR3 length: 16 residues.

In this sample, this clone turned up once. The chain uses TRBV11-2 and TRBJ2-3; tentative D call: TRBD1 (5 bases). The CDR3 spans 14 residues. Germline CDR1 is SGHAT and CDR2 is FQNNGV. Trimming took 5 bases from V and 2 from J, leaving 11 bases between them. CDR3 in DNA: TGTGCCAGCAGCCTGACGACAGTCACAGATACGCAGTATTTT. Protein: CASSLTTVTDTQYF. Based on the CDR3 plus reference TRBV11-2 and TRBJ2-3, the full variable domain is EAGVAQSPRYKIIEKRQSVAFWCNPISGHATLYWYQQILGQGPKLLIQFQNNGVVDDSQLPKDRFSAERLKGVDSTLKIQPAKLEDSAVYLCASSLTTVTDTQYFGPGTRLTVL.

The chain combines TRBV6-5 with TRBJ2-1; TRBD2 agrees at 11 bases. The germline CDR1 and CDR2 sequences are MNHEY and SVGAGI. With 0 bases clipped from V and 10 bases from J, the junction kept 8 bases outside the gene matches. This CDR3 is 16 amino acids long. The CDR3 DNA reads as TGTGCCAGCAGTTACTCGACTAGCGGGGTGGGGGGGGAGCAGTTCTTC. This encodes CASSYSTSGVGGEQFF.

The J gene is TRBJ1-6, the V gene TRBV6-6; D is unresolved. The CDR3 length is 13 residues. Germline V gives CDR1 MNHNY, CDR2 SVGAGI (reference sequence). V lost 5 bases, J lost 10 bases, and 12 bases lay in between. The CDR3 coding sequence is TGTGCCAGCAGTCTCCCCGGGGAATCACCCCTCCACTTT. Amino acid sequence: CASSLPGESPLHF.

CDR3 nucleotides: TGTGCCAGCCAGAGACTAGCGGGGTACCAAGAGACCCAGTACTTC. Amino acid sequence: CASQRLAGYQETQYF. The genes are TRBV2 and TRBJ2-5; 11 bases agree with TRBD2. Germline V gene lookup returns CDR1 SNHLY and CDR2 FYNNEI. Losses at the gene ends were 8 bases for V and 0 bases for J; bases not matched to a gene: 5. The CDR3 consists of 15 residues.

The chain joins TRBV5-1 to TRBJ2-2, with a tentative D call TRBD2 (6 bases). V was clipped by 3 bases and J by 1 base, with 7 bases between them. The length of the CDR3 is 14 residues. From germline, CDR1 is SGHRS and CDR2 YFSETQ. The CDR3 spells CASSWGENTGELFF. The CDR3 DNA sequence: TGCGCCAGCAGCTGGGGGGAGAACACCGGGGAGCTGTTTTTT.

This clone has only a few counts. As DNA, the CDR3 is TGTGCCAGCAGTTCCACACTAGCGGGGGTTTTTCGAGAGACCCAGTACTTC. This sequence encodes CASSSTLAGVFRETQYF. The chain employs TRBV27 and TRBJ2-5; TRBD2 aligns across 11 bases. The CDR3 has 17 residues. Looked up from germline, CDR1 is MNHEY and CDR2 is SMNVEV (reference sequence). V was clipped by 4 bases and J by 4 bases; unmatched bases: 11.

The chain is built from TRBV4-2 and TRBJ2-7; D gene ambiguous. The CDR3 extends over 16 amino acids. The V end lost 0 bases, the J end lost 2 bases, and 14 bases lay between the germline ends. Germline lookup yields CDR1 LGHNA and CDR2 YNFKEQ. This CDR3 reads CASSQDTQEPAYEQYF. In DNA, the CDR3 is TGTGCCAGCAGCCAAGATACCCAGGAACCGGCCTACGAGCAGTACTTC.

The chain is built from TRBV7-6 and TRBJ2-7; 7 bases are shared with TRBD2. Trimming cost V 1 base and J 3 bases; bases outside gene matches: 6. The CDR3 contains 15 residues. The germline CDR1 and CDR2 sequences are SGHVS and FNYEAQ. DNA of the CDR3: TGTGCCAGCAGCTTAGACTCGGCTAGCGGCTACGAGCAGTACTTC. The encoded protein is CASSLDSASGYEQYF.

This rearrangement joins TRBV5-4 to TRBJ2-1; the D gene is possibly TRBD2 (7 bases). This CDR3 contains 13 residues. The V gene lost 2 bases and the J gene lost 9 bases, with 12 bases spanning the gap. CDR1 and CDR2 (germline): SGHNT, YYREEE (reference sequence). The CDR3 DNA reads TGTGCCAGCAGCTTTAGGGGGGGCGGTGAGCAGTTCTTC. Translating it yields CASSFRGGGEQFF.

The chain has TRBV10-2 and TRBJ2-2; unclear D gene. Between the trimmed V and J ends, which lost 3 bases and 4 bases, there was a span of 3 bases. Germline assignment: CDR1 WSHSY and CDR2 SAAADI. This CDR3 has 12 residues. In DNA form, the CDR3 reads TGCGCCAGCAGTGACAGCACCGGGGAGCTGTTTTTT. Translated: CASSDSTGELFF.